This T cell receptor beta chain originates from a study of CD8 T cells in Susac syndrome. This clonotype was found a few times. About 0.45 to 1 ug RNA was reverse transcribed with random hexamers. immunoSEQ multiplex PCR amplified TCR beta CDR3 across 54 Vbeta, 13 Jbeta. Each CDR3 protein gets one entry after TCRdb re-called the immunoSEQ multiplex PCR reads with MiXCR. The sample lists around 280,000 distinct CDR3 sequences, roughly 85% occurring once. Treatment-naive patients with stable or active relapsing-remitting disease were the multiple sclerosis controls. V lost 2 bases and J 2 bases, leaving 7 bases between the germline ends. The CDR3 has 13 amino acids.

This chain links TRBV6-7 with TRBJ2-7; D remains unclear. TRBV6-7 is an ORF for which the function is uncertain. Sequencing was carried out using CD8+ T cells from PBMCs. The TCR comes from a human donor with multiple sclerosis. The CDR3 DNA follows: TGTGCCAGCAGTTACCGTGTCCCCTACGAGCAGTACTTC. Amino acids: CASSYRVPYEQYF.